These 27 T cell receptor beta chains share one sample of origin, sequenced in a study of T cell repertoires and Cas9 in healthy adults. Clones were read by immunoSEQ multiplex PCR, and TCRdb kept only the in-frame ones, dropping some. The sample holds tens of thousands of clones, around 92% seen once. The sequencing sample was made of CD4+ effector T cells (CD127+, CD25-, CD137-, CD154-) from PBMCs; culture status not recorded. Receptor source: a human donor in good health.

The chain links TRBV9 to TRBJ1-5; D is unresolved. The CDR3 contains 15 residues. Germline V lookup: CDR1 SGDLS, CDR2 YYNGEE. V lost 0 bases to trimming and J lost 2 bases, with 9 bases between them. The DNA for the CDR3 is TGTGCCAGCAGCGTAGGCGACGGTCGCAATCAGCCCCAGCATTTT. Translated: CASSVGDGRNQPQHF.

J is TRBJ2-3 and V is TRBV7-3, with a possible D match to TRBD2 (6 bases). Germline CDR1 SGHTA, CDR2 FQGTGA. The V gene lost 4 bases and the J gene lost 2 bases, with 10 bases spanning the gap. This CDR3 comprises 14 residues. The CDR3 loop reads CASSYGLLTDTQYF. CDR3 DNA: TGTGCCAGCAGCTACGGACTACTCACAGATACGCAGTATTTT.

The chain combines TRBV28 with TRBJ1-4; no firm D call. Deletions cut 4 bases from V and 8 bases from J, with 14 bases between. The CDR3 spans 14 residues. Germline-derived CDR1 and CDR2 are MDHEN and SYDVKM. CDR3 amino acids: CASSWRRGTEKLFF. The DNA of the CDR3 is TGTGCCAGCAGTTGGCGCCGAGGAACGGAAAAACTGTTTTTT.

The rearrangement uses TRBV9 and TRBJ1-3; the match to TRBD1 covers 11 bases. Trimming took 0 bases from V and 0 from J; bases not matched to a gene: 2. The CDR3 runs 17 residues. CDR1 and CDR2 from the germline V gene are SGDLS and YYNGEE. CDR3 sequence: CASSVGTGGNSGNTIYF. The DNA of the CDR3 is TGTGCCAGCAGCGTAGGGACAGGGGGCAACTCTGGAAACACCATATATTTT.

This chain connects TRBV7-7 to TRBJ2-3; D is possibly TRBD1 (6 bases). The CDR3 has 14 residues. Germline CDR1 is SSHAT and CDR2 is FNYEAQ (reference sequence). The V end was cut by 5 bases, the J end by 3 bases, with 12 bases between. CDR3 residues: CASSSGQSTDTQYF. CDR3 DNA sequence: TGTGCCAGCAGCAGCGGACAGTCGACAGATACGCAGTATTTT. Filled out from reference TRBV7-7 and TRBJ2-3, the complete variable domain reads GAGVSQSPRYKVTKRGQDVTLRCDPISSHATLYWYQQALGQGPEFLTYFNYEAQPDKSGLPSDRFSAERPEGSISTLTIQRTEQRDSAMYRCASSSGQSTDTQYFGPGTRLTVL.

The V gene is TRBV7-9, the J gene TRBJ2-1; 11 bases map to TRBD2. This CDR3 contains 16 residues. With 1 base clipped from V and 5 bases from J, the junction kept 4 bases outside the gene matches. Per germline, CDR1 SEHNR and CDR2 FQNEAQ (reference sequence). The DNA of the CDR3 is TGTGCCAGCAGCTTAGGGTTTAGCGGGAGGGACAATGAGCAGTTCTTC. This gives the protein CASSLGFSGRDNEQFF. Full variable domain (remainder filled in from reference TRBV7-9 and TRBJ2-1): DTGVSQNPRHKITKRGQNVTFRCDPISEHNRLYWYRQTLGQGPEFLTYFQNEAQLEKSRLLSDRFSAERPKGSFSTLEIQRTEQGDSAMYLCASSLGFSGRDNEQFFGPGTRLTVL.

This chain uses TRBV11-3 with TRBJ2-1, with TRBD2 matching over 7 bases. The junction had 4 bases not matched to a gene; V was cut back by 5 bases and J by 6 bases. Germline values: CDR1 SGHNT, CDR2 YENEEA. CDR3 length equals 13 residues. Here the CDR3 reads CASSPSSGNEQFF. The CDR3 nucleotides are TGTGCCAGCAGCCCGTCTAGCGGCAATGAGCAGTTCTTC.

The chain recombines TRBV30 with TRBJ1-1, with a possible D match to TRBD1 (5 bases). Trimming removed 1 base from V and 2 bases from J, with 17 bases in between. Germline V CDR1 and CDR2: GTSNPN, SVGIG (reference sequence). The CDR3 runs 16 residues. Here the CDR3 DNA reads TGTGCCTGGAGTGAGGGGACCCGAGTTTCCAACACTGAAGCTTTCTTT. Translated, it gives CAWSEGTRVSNTEAFF.

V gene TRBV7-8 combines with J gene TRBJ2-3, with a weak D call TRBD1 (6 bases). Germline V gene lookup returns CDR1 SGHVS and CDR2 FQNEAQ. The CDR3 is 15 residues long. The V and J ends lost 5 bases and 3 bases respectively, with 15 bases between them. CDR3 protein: CASSQLGGQTDTQYF. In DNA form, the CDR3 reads TGTGCCAGCAGCCAGCTTGGGGGCCAGACAGATACGCAGTATTTT.

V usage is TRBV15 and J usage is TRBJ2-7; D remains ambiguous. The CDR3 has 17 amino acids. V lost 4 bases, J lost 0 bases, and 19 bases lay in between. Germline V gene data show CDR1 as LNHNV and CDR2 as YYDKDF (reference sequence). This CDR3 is CATSTALGRRHSYEQYV. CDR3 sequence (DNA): TGTGCCACCAGCACAGCCCTCGGGCGGCGTCACTCCTACGAGCAGTACGTC.

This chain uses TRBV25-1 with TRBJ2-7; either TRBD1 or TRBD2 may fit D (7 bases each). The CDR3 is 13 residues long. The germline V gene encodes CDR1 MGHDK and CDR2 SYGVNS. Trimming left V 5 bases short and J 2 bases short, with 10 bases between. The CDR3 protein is CASSQGGTYEQYF. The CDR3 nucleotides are TGTGCCAGCAGTCAGGGGGGGACCTACGAGCAGTACTTC.

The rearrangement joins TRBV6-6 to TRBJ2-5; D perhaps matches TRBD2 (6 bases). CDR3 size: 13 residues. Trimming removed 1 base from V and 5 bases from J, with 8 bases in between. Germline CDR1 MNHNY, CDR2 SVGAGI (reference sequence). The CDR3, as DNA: TGTGCCAGCAGTTACTTCAGCGGGGAGACCCAGTACTTC. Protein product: CASSYFSGETQYF.

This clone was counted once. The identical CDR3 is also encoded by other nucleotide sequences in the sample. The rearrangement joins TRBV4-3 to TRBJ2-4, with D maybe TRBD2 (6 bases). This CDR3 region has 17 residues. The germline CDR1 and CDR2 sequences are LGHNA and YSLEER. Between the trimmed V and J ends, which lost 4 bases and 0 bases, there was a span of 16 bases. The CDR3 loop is CASSPGGQAKAKNIQYF. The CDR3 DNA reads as TGCGCCAGCAGCCCCGGAGGGCAGGCAAAAGCCAAAAACATTCAGTACTTC.

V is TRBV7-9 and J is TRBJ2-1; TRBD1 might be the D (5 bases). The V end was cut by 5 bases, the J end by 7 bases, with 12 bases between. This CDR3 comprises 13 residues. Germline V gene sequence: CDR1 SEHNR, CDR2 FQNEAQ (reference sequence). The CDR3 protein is CASSRHPGNEQFF. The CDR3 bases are TGTGCCAGCAGCCGACACCCAGGGAATGAGCAGTTCTTC.

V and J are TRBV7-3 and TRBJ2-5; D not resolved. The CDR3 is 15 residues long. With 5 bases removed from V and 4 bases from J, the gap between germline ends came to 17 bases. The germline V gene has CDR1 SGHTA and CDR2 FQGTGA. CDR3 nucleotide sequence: TGTGCCAGCAGCGCGACGGATGCCCCGGGAGAGACCCAGTACTTC. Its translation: CASSATDAPGETQYF.

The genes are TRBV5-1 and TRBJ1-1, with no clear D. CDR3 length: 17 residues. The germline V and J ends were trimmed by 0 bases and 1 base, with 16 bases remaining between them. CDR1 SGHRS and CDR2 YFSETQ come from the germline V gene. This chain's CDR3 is CASSLAAPGGRNTEAFF. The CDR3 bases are TGCGCCAGCAGCTTGGCGGCCCCGGGAGGGCGGAACACTGAAGCTTTCTTT.

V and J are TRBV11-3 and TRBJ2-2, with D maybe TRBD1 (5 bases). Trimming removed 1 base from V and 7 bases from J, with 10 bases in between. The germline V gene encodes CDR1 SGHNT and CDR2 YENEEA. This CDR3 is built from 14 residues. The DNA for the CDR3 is TGTGCCAGCAGCTTAGCCCAAAGGGGCGGGGAGCTGTTTTTT. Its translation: CASSLAQRGGELFF.

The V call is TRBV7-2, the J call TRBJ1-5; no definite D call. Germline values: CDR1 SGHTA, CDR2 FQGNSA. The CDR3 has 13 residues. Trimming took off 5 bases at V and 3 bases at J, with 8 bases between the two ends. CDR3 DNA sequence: TGTGCCAGCAGCGGGGAACACAATCAGCCCCAGCATTTT. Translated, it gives CASSGEHNQPQHF.

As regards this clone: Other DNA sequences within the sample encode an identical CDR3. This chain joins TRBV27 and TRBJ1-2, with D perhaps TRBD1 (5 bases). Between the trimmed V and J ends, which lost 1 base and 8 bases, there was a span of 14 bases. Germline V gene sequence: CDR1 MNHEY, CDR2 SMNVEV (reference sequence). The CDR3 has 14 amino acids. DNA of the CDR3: TGTGCCAGCAGTTTATTTCGTGGCGGGGGGGGCTACACCTTC. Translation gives CASSLFRGGGGYTF.

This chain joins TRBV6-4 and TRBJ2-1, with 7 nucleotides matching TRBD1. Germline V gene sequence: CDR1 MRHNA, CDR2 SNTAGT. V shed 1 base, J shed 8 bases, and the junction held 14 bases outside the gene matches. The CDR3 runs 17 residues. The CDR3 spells CASSDLLGQSIAHEQFF. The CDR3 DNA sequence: TGTGCCAGCAGTGACTTACTGGGACAGTCCATAGCCCATGAGCAGTTCTTC.

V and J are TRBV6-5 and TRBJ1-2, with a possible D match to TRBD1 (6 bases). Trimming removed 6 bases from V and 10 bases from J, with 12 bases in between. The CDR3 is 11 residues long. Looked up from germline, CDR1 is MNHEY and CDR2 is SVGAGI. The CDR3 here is CASSNRESYTF. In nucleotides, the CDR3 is TGTGCCAGCAGCAACAGGGAGTCCTACACCTTC.

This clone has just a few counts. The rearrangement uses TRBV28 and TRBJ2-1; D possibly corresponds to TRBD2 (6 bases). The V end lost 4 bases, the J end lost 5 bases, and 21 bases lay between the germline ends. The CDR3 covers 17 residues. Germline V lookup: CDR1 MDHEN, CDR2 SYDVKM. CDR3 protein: CASSSIGGRGPNNEQFF. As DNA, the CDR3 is TGTGCCAGCAGTTCGATCGGGGGTAGAGGCCCGAACAATGAGCAGTTCTTC.

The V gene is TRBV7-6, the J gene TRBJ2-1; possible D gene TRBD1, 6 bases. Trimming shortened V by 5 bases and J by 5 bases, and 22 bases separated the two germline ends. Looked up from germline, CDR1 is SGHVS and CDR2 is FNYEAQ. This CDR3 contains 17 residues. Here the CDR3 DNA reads TGTGCCAGCAGCCCGACCCCACCCCAGGGGAGTAACAATGAGCAGTTCTTC. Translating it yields CASSPTPPQGSNNEQFF.

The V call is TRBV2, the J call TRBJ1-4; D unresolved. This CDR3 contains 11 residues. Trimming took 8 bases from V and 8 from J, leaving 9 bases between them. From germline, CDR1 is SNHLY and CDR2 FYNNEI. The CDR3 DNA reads TGTGCCAGCGGCCTCGCAGAAAAACTGTTTTTT. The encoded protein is CASGLAEKLFF.

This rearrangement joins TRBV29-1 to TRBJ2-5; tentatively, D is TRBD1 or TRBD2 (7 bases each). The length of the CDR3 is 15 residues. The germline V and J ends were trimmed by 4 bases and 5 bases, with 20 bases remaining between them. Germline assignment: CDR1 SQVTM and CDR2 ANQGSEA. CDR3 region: CSVVEGGGLGETQYF. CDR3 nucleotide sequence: TGCAGCGTTGTCGAGGGAGGGGGCCTCGGGGAGACCCAGTACTTC.

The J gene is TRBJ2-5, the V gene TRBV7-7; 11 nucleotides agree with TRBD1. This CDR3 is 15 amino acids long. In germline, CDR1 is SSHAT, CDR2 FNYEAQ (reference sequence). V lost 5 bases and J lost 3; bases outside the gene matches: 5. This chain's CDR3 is CASSRGGQGEETQYF. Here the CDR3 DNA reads TGTGCCAGCAGCCGCGGGGGACAGGGGGAAGAGACCCAGTACTTC.

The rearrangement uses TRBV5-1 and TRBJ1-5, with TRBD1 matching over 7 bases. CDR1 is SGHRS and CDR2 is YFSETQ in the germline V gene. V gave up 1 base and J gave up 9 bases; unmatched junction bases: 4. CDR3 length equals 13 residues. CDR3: CASSLKGAGPQHF. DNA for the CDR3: TGCGCCAGCAGCTTGAAGGGGGCTGGGCCCCAGCATTTT.